This paragraph reports one T cell receptor beta chain. Antigen: not known. TCRdb's copy holds only in-frame clones and misses some; the assay was immunoSEQ multiplex PCR. The table includes a few hundred thousand clones, 70% to 90% detected once. This entry comes from a study of Ad26.COV2.S vaccination and SARS-CoV-2 variants. Treatment meaning: around 19 received Ad26.COV2.S at low or high dose, single or two shots; roughly five received placebo; per-sample allocation not given. The samples were gathered on day 63 after the first injection of vaccine or placebo. Overall study findings and caveats: Vaccine and placebo recipients had comparable breadth of non-spike TCRs.

V dropped 1 base and J dropped 4 bases, with 11 bases sitting between them. The CDR3 consists of 15 residues. Germline V gene sequence: CDR1 SGHTA, CDR2 FQGNSA. Material: peripheral blood, obtained in a trial of Ad26.COV2.S vaccine versus placebo. The receptor was derived from a person between 18 and 65 years old who received the Ad26.COV2.S COVID-19 vaccine or a placebo. V is TRBV7-2 and J is TRBJ1-3; tentative D call: TRBD1 (6 bases). The CDR3 here is CASSLELGAGNTIYF. CDR3 sequence (DNA): TGTGCCAGCAGCTTAGAACTGGGGGCGGGAAACACCATATATTTT. The entire variable domain, with the rest obtained from reference TRBV7-2 and TRBJ1-3, is as follows: GAGVSQSPSNKVTEKGKDVELRCDPISGHTALYWYRQSLGQGLEFLIYFQGNSAPDKSGLPSDRFSAERTGGSVSTLTIQRTQQEDSAVYLCASSLELGAGNTIYFGEGSWLTVV.